This T cell receptor beta chain was documented in a study of shared clonotypes between healthy human individuals (dated by TCRdb to 2018 to 2020). Notes on the research overall: The cohort included a few men and a couple of women between 18 and 49 years of age. The study deeply sequenced blood TCR repertoires of several healthy adults to estimate repertoire size and the extent of clonotype sharing between individuals. Different laboratories and diverse techniques were used to prepare libraries and sequence TCR repertoires, to increase sequencing depth and limit assay-specific biases. Each donor's leukapheresis produced roughly between roughly 0.85 and 9.5 billion PBMCs. What the research found in general, with its limitations: Because the study included a small number of donors, the genetic and exposure-history diversity represented was limited. Sampling was limited to blood, and TCR repertoires in tissue likely differ from TCR repertoires in blood. Pairwise subsampling led to the expectation that sequencing depth would affect the degree of clonotype sharing among donors.

Using the deep immunoSEQ assay, TCR CDR3 regions were amplified from genomic DNA by multiplex PCR. For each cell subset, the extracted genomic DNA was distributed evenly across all wells of several immunoSEQ 96-well plates, and each plate served as one replicate. For unsorted PBMC, each replicate PCR was loaded with roughly 0.3 ug genomic DNA, equivalent to 30,000 or so T cell genomes. Ten immunoSEQ deep assay plates were used to sequence the unsorted PBMC genomic DNA. Purified libraries were quantified with a Qubit 3.0 fluorometer, sized on a Bioanalyzer 2100, and re-quantified with the KAPA Library Quantification kit. A separate single-read 150-cycle Illumina NextSeq 550 flow cell was used to sequence each immunoSEQ 96-well plate. As for the authors' bioinformatics: The immunoSEQ output contained only junctional sequences without quality scores, so filtering could not match that applied to full-length reads. To assign V/J genes and CDR3, sequences were annotated using PyIR, a Python wrapper for IgBLAST v1.9, with IMGT germline references. Reads were removed for weak V/J assignments (E-value above 1e-6), missing CDR3, stop codons, out-of-frame junctions, or ambiguous translated residues. V3J clonotypes were defined as sequences sharing the same inferred V gene, J gene, and CDR3 amino acid sequence. Percentage overlap between repertoires was computed as shared unique clonotypes divided by the size of the smaller repertoire. Repertoire richness was assessed with RTK rarefaction, the Chao1 estimator, and Recon v2.1 estimates of unobserved clonotypes. TCRdb stores this immuneACCESS table with in-frame sequences only. Part of the clones is absent; in the studies checked, under half of the shortfall reflects unresolved V genes, and no reason is known for the rest. D and trimming come from the DNA, and the V and J calls and clone size come from that table. This sample lists roughly 500,000 clones; roughly 80% were detected once. The ten largest clones add up to over 9.5% of the sample.

V is pruned by 4 bases and J by 4 bases, leaving 9 bases of the junction without a gene match. CDR1 and CDR2 are read off the germline V gene (reference sequence) as MNHEY and SMNVEV. From the cysteine up to the phenylalanine, the CDR3 has a length of 15 residues. Kept here is only the CDR3 DNA, which spans 45 bases and is read in frame from base 1. The donors were healthy, HIV-negative adults with no recently reported acute infections or vaccinations. Every donor was a Caucasian adult residing in Nashville, Tennessee, USA. In the unsorted samples, 85 million to 100 million PBMCs were counted, and genomic DNA was extracted using the QIAamp DNA Blood Mini kit. After blood collection by leukapheresis, PBMCs were isolated using Ficoll-Histopaque density gradient centrifugation and then cryopreserved in the vapor phase of liquid nitrogen. Points on this clone: Its cognate antigen has yet to be identified. Per-base qualities were not stored, and no clone one base away is much larger.

The V and J segments used are TRBV27 and TRBJ2-7; 8 bases in the middle match TRBD1. Specimen: PBMCs. The receptor was isolated from a woman in her thirties or forties in good health. Some clones in this sample may be carry-over from other donors' samples. CDR3 sequence: CASSSRTGIPYEQYF. The DNA is TGTGCCAGCAGTTCCCGGACAGGGATTCCGTACGAGCAGTACTTC.